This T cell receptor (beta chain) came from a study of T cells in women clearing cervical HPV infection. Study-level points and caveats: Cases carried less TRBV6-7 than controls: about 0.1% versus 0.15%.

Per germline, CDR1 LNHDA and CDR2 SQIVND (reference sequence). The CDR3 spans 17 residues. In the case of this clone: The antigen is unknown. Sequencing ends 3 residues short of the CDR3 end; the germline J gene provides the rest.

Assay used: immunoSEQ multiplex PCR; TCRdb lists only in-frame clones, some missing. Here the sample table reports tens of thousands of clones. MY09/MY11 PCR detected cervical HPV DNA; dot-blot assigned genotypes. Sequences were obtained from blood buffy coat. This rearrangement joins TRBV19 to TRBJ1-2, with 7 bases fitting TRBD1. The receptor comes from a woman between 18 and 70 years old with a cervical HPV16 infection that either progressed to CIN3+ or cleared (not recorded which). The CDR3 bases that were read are TGTGCCAGTAGTATATTTGGATCGGGACAGCTGAGGAGAGGC. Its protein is CASSIFGSGQLRRG. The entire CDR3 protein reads CASSIFGSGQLRRGYTF. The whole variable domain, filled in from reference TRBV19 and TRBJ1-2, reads DGGITQSPKYLFRKEGQNVTLSCEQNLNHDAMYWYRQDPGQGLRLIYYSQIVNDFQKGDIAEGYSVSREKKESFPLTVTSAQKNPTAFYLCASSIFGSGQLRRGYTFGSGTRLTVV.